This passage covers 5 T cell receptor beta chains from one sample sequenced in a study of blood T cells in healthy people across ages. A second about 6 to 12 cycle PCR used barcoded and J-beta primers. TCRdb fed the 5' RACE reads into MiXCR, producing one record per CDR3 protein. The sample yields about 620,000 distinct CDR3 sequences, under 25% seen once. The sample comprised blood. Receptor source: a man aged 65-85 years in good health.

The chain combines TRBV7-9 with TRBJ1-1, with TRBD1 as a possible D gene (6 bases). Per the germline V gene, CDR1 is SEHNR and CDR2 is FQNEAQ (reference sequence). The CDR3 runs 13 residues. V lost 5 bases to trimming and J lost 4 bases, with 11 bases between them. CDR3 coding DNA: TGTGCCAGCAGCCCTGGACAGCGCACTGAAGCTTTCTTT. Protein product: CASSPGQRTEAFF.

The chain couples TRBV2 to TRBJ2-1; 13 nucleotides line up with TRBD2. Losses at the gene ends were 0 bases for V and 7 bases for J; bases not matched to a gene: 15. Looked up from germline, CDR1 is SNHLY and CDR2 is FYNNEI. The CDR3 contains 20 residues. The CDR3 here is CASSEAAPGTSGTTRNEQFF. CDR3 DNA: TGTGCCAGCAGTGAAGCGGCCCCTGGGACTAGCGGGACGACGAGAAATGAGCAGTTCTTC.

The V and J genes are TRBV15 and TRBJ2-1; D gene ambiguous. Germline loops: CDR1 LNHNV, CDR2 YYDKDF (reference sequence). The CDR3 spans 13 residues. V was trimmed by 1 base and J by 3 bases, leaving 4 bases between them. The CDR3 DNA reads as TGTGCCACCAGCAGAGGGATCTACAATGAGCAGTTCTTC. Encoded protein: CATSRGIYNEQFF.

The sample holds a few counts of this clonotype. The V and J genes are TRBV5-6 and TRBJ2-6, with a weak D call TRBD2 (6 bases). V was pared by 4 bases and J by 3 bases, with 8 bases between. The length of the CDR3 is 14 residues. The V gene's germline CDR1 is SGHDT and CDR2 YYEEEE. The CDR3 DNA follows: TGTGCCAGCAGCGACGGGGGTGGGGCCAACGTCCTGACTTTC. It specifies CASSDGGGANVLTF.

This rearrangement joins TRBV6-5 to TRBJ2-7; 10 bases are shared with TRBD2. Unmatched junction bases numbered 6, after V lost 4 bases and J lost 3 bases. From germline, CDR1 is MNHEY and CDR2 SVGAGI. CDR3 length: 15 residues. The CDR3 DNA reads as TGTGCCAGCAGTTCTTTAGCGGGAGGAAACTACGAGCAGTACTTC. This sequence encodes CASSSLAGGNYEQYF.